This TCR beta chain was identified during a study of CD8 T cell repertoires and HIV-1 epitope variants. Study-level information: Equal numbers of autologous T cell-negative cells presented antigen to enriched T cells. IL-2, IL-7 and IL-15 were added on days 3 and 7 of approximately 9-day cultures.

V trimming: 4 bases; J trimming: 5 bases; junction bases outside the gene matches: 7. The CDR3 is 15 residues long. Germline CDR1 reads LGHNA; CDR2 reads YNFKEQ. Turning to this clone: Its antigen is currently unknown. Within the sample, other DNA sequences also encode this same CDR3.

Survey-depth immunoSEQ sequencing covered TCR beta CDR3 regions. Sequenced by immunoSEQ multiplex PCR; TCRdb stores in-frame clones only, minus some. Among about 6,000 clones listed, under 80% were seen once. General study points: The assay identified only TCR beta chains of antigen-proliferating T cells.

The rearrangement uses TRBV4-2 and TRBJ2-5, with TRBD1 identical over 10 bases. The sequenced sample consisted of cultured CD8+ T cells derived from PBMCs. The receptor was isolated from a male donor with HIV. The DNA of the CDR3 is TGTGCCAGCAGCCCTAGGGACAGGGGTGAGGAGACCCAGTACTTC. Translation: CASSPRDRGEETQYF.